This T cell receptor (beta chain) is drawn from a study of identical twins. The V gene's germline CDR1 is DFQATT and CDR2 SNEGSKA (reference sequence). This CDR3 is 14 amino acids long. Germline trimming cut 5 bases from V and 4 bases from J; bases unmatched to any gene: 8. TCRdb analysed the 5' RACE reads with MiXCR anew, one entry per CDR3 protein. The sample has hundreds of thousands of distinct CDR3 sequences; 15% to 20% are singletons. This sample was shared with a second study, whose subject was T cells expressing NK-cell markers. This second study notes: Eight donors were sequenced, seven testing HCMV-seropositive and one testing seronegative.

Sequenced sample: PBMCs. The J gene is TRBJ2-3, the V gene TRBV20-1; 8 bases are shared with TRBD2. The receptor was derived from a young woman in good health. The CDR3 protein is CSAQTREGADTQYF. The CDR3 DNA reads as TGCAGTGCTCAGACCCGGGAGGGCGCAGATACGCAGTATTTT.